A single sample is the source of the 21 T cell receptor beta chains below, sequenced in a study of cytomegalovirus exposure and HLA in healthy donors (dated by TCRdb to the late 2010s). The receptor library was made with the immunoSEQ multiplex PCR assay. A mixture of 60 forward primers for TCR Vbeta segments and 13 reverse primers for TCR Jbeta segments was used in the multiplex PCR. In TCRdb, the immuneACCESS table is reduced to in-frame sequences with V and J assigned. These tables do not hold every clone; where another copy was compared, an unresolved V gene accounts for under half, and the others remain unexplained. The sample includes about 86,000 clones, with around 71% observed a single time. In total, the top ten clones hold more than 7% of the sample. Sequencing was performed on PBMCs. All receptors derive from a man aged 60 to 69 in good health and CMV-seronegative.

The chain joins TRBV19 to TRBJ1-4, with 11 bases identical to TRBD1. The CDR3 is made up of 16 amino acids. Germline V gene data show CDR1 as LNHDA and CDR2 as SQIVND (reference sequence). V lost 5 bases and J lost 3; bases outside the gene matches: 5. CDR3 sequence: CASSADRGQSNEKLFF. The CDR3 DNA is TGTGCCAGTAGTGCGGACAGGGGGCAGTCTAATGAAAAACTGTTTTTT.

This CDR3 reads CATSRAPHLPGTDTQYF. CDR3 DNA sequence: TGTGCCACCAGCAGAGCCCCACATCTACCAGGGACAGATACGCAGTATTTT. The chain is built from TRBV15 and TRBJ2-3, with D perhaps matching TRBD1 (5 bases). V was trimmed by 1 base and J by 3 bases, leaving 17 bases between them. CDR3 length: 17 amino acids. Germline V CDR1 and CDR2: LNHNV, YYDKDF (reference sequence).

A single count supports this clone. V gene TRBV7-9 combines with J gene TRBJ1-3; 10 bases are a match to TRBD1. Germline V gives CDR1 SEHNR, CDR2 FQNEAQ (reference sequence). The CDR3 length is 17 residues. The trim removed 5 bases at V and 3 bases at J, leaving 10 bases unmatched. The CDR3 coding sequence is TGTGCCAGCAGCGCCTACACGGGACAGGGGAATGGAAACACCATATATTTT. This encodes CASSAYTGQGNGNTIYF.

This sequence joins TRBV5-1 and TRBJ1-3, with D possibly being TRBD1 (5 bases). The germline V and J ends were trimmed by 4 bases and 4 bases, with 12 bases remaining between them. Germline V gene lookup returns CDR1 SGHRS and CDR2 YFSETQ. The CDR3 sequence is 14 residues long. CDR3 sequence (DNA): TGCGCCAGCAGCACAGGAGGGGACGGAAACACCATATATTTT. It codes for CASSTGGDGNTIYF. Based on the CDR3 plus reference TRBV5-1 and TRBJ1-3, the full variable domain is KAGVTQTPRYLIKTRGQQVTLSCSPISGHRSVSWYQQTPGQGLQFLFEYFSETQRNKGNFPGRFSGRQFSNSRSEMNVSTLELGDSALYLCASSTGGDGNTIYFGEGSWLTVV.

In DNA, the CDR3 is TGCGCCAGCAGCTTAGAAGAGGGAGGCTATGGCTACACCTTC. This codes for CASSLEEGGYGYTF. The chain employs TRBV5-1 and TRBJ1-2, with unresolved D. Germline V CDR1 and CDR2: SGHRS, YFSETQ. This CDR3 is 14 amino acids long. V lost 2 bases to trimming and J lost 4 bases, with 12 bases between them.

A word on this clone: The sample carries other DNA sequences with the same CDR3. This chain uses TRBV5-1 with TRBJ1-1; D is unclear. CDR3 size: 14 residues. The germline CDR1 and CDR2 sequences are SGHRS and YFSETQ. With 0 bases removed from V and 0 bases from J, the gap between germline ends came to 6 bases. CDR3 DNA: TGCGCCAGCAGCTTGGGACAAGTGAACACTGAAGCTTTCTTT. Encoded protein: CASSLGQVNTEAFF. Looking up the rest from reference TRBV5-1 and TRBJ1-1 gives the full variable domain: KAGVTQTPRYLIKTRGQQVTLSCSPISGHRSVSWYQQTPGQGLQFLFEYFSETQRNKGNFPGRFSGRQFSNSRSEMNVSTLELGDSALYLCASSLGQVNTEAFFGQGTRLTVV.

As to this clone: A junction end diverges from the germline sequence, so it may reflect a read error. V usage is TRBV15 and J usage is TRBJ2-1, with a tentative D call TRBD2 (9 bases). Per germline, CDR1 LNHNV and CDR2 YYDKDF (reference sequence). This CDR3 region has 15 residues. The CDR3 nucleotides are TGTGCCACCAGCAGAGATGCAGGGGGCTTGCAGCGGGGGGTCTTC. Its protein product is CATSRDAGGLQRGVF.

This rearrangement joins TRBV2 to TRBJ2-7, with 8 positions matching TRBD1. CDR1 is SNHLY and CDR2 is FYNNEI in the germline V gene. This CDR3 spans 14 amino acids. Trimming cost V 7 bases and J 3 bases; bases outside gene matches: 8. In DNA, the CDR3 is TGTGCCAGCACAGGGGGCAAAGGTTTCTACGAGCAGTACTTC. It specifies CASTGGKGFYEQYF.

The gene calls are TRBV7-2 and TRBJ1-6, with 7 nucleotides matching TRBD1. Losses at the gene ends were 5 bases for V and 10 bases for J; bases not matched to a gene: 11. From germline, CDR1 is SGHTA and CDR2 FQGNSA. The CDR3 covers 15 residues. CDR3 coding DNA: TGTGCCAGCAGCCCCAGACAGGGAGAACGATCACCCCTCCACTTT. Protein: CASSPRQGERSPLHF.

The V call is TRBV6-5, the J call TRBJ1-1; TRBD1 might be the D (5 bases). CDR1 is MNHEY, CDR2 SVGAGI, per germline. The length of the CDR3 is 16 residues. Trimming stripped 0 bases from V and 8 bases from J, with 19 bases between. For the CDR3, the DNA is TGTGCCAGCAGTTACTCGGCCAATTTTGGGGGGTGGGAAGCTTTCTTT. This gives the protein CASSYSANFGGWEAFF.

A note on this clone: Compared with germline, one end of the junction differs, possibly owing to a read error. The chain recombines TRBV14 with TRBJ2-7, with D possibly TRBD1 on 7 matching bases. CDR3 length equals 12 residues. Germline V gene lookup returns CDR1 SGHDN and CDR2 FVKESK. CDR3 sequence: CASSQGRGVKNF. The CDR3 nucleotides are TGTGCCAGCAGCCAGGGCAGGGGGGTGAAAAACTTC.

A few counts support this clone. The V and J genes are TRBV10-3 and TRBJ1-1; TRBD1 agrees at 10 bases. V lost 10 bases, J lost 3 bases, and 5 bases stayed unmatched. CDR3 length equals 13 residues. Germline V gene data show CDR1 as ENHRY and CDR2 as SYGVKD. CDR3 coding DNA: TGTGCCACATCCGGGACAGGGGACACTGAAGCTTTCTTT. Encoded protein: CATSGTGDTEAFF.

The chain recombines TRBV25-1 with TRBJ1-2; 9 bases agree with TRBD1. With V trimmed by 2 bases and J by 6 bases, 4 bases remained unmatched. Germline lookup yields CDR1 MGHDK and CDR2 SYGVNS. The CDR3 sequence is 14 residues long. CDR3 region: CASSERDRANGYTF. CDR3 nucleotide sequence: TGTGCCAGCAGTGAAAGGGACAGGGCCAATGGCTACACCTTC.

This clone was recorded a few times. This chain connects TRBV10-3 to TRBJ1-4; the D gene is possibly TRBD1 (5 bases). This CDR3 is 17 amino acids long. V gave up 1 base and J gave up 2 bases, with 14 bases separating them. CDR1 and CDR2 from the germline V gene are ENHRY and SYGVKD. DNA of the CDR3: TGTGCCATCAGTGAGTTCGGGGACCGGGAGACTAATGAAAAACTGTTTTTT. Protein: CAISEFGDRETNEKLFF.

The CDR3 sequence is CASSPGLESYEQYF. The CDR3 DNA sequence: TGTGCCAGCAGCCCAGGACTAGAGTCCTACGAGCAGTACTTC. This chain connects TRBV7-2 to TRBJ2-7; 7 bases fit TRBD2. From germline, CDR1 is SGHTA and CDR2 FQGNSA. Losses at the gene ends were 5 bases for V and 1 base for J; bases not matched to a gene: 5. This CDR3 has 14 amino acids.

The chain couples TRBV11-2 to TRBJ2-1; D uncertain. In germline, CDR1 is SGHAT, CDR2 FQNNGV. The CDR3 is 15 residues long. The V and J ends lost 6 bases and 4 bases respectively, with 16 bases between them. CDR3 protein: CASSLQEVPYNEQFF. The CDR3 bases are TGTGCCAGCAGTCTCCAGGAAGTTCCTTACAATGAGCAGTTCTTC.

V and J are TRBV27 and TRBJ2-7; maybe TRBD1 (5 bases). The V gene lost 8 bases and the J gene lost 2 bases, with 13 bases spanning the gap. The germline V gene encodes CDR1 MNHEY and CDR2 SMNVEV (reference sequence). CDR3 size: 13 residues. The CDR3 coding sequence is TGTGCCAGCCGAAGGACACAGACCTACGAGCAGTACTTC. Translating it yields CASRRTQTYEQYF.

This clone was seen once. The chain couples TRBV9 to TRBJ2-1; D is perhaps TRBD1 (6 bases). Germline V gene data show CDR1 as SGDLS and CDR2 as YYNGEE. The CDR3 length is 15 residues. V was shortened by 0 bases and J by 4 bases, with 11 bases between the two germline ends. CDR3 sequence: CASSVGGLQYNEQFF. The CDR3 region has the DNA TGTGCCAGCAGCGTAGGGGGGCTACAATACAATGAGCAGTTCTTC.

This clone was detected only a few times. The V gene is TRBV5-1, the J gene TRBJ2-3, with TRBD2 matching 12 bases. Germline-derived CDR1 and CDR2 are SGHRS and YFSETQ. The CDR3 is made up of 17 amino acids. J lost 5 bases, V lost 4 bases, and 11 bases had no gene match. CDR3 sequence reads: CASSKLALAGGKDTQYF. The CDR3 bases are TGCGCCAGCAGCAAACTTGCCCTAGCGGGGGGGAAAGATACGCAGTATTTT.

The chain combines TRBV6-5 with TRBJ2-3, with unresolved D. The CDR3 consists of 14 residues. V was pared by 2 bases and J by 2 bases, with 8 bases between. The germline CDR1 and CDR2 sequences are MNHEY and SVGAGI. CDR3 region: CASSYDSTTDTQYF. The CDR3 DNA sequence: TGTGCCAGCAGTTACGACTCAACCACAGATACGCAGTATTTT.

This chain links TRBV9 with TRBJ2-1; TRBD2 matches at 10 bases. The trim removed 3 bases at V and 6 bases at J, leaving 6 bases unmatched. The CDR3 sequence is 15 residues long. Germline CDR1 reads SGDLS; CDR2 reads YYNGEE. The CDR3 DNA reads as TGTGCCAGCAGCGCGAGCGGGGGGGTTACCAATGAGCAGTTCTTC. It yields the protein CASSASGGVTNEQFF.